The clone carrying this T cell receptor (beta chain) was detected ten times or more. What it binds is not known. The data stem from a study of neurological immune-mediated disorders. Study-level points and caveats: HTLV-1-associated myelopathy showed the most TCR clonal expansion; multiple sclerosis the least, below healthy controls.

Described time point: longitudinal time-point 1 (baseline). The germline V gene has CDR1 MRHNA and CDR2 SNTAGT. The ends lost 4 bases at V and 5 bases at J; junction bases unmatched: 4. The CDR3 length is 14 residues. TCRdb recomputed calls from the 5' RACE reads with MiXCR, one row per CDR3 protein. The data show over 55,000 distinct CDR3 sequences, roughly a tenth seen once. This chain connects TRBV6-4 to TRBJ2-1; 8 bases are a match to TRBD2. The sequence derives from a man aged 30-40 years in good health. The sequencing sample was made of PBMCs. This CDR3 is CASSGGLGHNEQFF. CDR3 DNA sequence: TGTGCCAGCAGTGGGGGACTAGGTCACAATGAGCAGTTCTTC.